This T cell receptor (beta chain) was found in a study of B cell selection in AIRE deficiency. The protocol was immunoSEQ multiplex PCR, while the TCRdb copy is restricted to in-frame clones and leaves out a portion. The sample holds 20,000 to 25,000 clones; roughly 93% are singletons and the top ten take about 2%. The J segment lost 4 bases and the V segment lost 4 bases, leaving 8 bases of the junction unmatched. Germline assignment: CDR1 SGHRS and CDR2 YFSETQ. The CDR3 length is 16 residues. This clone turned up a few times. The regulatory T cell sort gate was CD4+CD25hiCD127low/negative. The rearrangement uses TRBV5-1 and TRBJ2-5, with 12 nucleotides matching TRBD1. The sequence was obtained from a human donor with AIRE deficiency. Sequencing was carried out using Tregs sorted from PBMCs. The chain's CDR3 is CASSAPGQGAGETQYF. For the CDR3, the DNA is TGCGCCAGCAGCGCGCCGGGACAGGGGGCAGGAGAGACCCAGTACTTC.